The clone carrying this TCR beta chain was seen only a few times. Per the study methods: Using reference gene primer amplification, nucleated cell counts were estimated. Generated by immunoSEQ multiplex PCR, the TCRdb table keeps only in-frame clones and is missing some. That table supplies the V and J calls and clone size; D and trimming were determined from the DNA. Of 150,000 to 200,000 clones listed, about 83% are singletons. The data were taken from a study of blood T cell repertoires in COVID-19. Germline V gene data show CDR1 as SEHNR and CDR2 as FQNEAQ (reference sequence). The CDR3 runs 12 residues. V was pared by 2 bases and J by 6 bases, with 5 bases between.

V gene TRBV7-9 combines with J gene TRBJ1-3; D gene ambiguous. The receptor was derived from a man aged 55-75 years with acute or convalescent COVID-19. Source material: peripheral blood. CDR3 region: CASSLPQNTIYF. Written as DNA, the CDR3 is TGTGCCAGCAGCTTACCCCAAAACACCATATATTTT.